The entry below describes one TCR beta chain. Its antigen remains unidentified. This sample is drawn from a study of CD8 T cells in Susac syndrome. The wider study: Among the sequenced Susac syndrome patients, more than five had active disease while under ten were in remission. Susac syndrome patients were untreated, on corticosteroids with some adding intravenous immunoglobulin, or on intravenous immunoglobulin only.

cDNA came from roughly 0.47 to 1 ug RNA primed by random hexamers. A single record per CDR3 protein comes from TCRdb applying MiXCR to the immunoSEQ multiplex PCR reads. The data show some 180,000 distinct CDR3 sequences, roughly 94% seen once. Overall study results and limits: As acknowledged by the study, its TCR sequencing and HLA analysis included a relatively small number of individuals.

Diagnostic criteria defined recently for definite or probable disease were met by the Susac syndrome patients. The CDR3 spans 15 residues. V lost 5 bases and J lost 0, with 13 bases in between. Germline V gene lookup returns CDR1 DFQATT and CDR2 SNEGSKA (reference sequence). The chain combines TRBV20-1 with TRBJ1-4; D ambiguous. Sequenced material: CD4+ T cells from PBMCs. The clonotype comes from a human donor with Susac syndrome. CDR3 residues: CSAPSEHPTNEKLFF. CDR3 DNA: TGCAGTGCTCCCTCGGAACACCCAACTAATGAAAAACTGTTTTTT.